This TCR beta chain was identified in a study of blood T cell repertoires in COVID-19. The germline V and J ends were trimmed by 2 bases and 8 bases, with 6 bases remaining between them. This CDR3 spans 12 amino acids. CDR1 and CDR2 (germline): ENHRY, SYGVKD. Authors' methods: Scientists estimated how many nucleated cells there were by amplifying reference gene primers. Generated by immunoSEQ multiplex PCR, the TCRdb table keeps only in-frame clones and is missing some. V and J calls and clone size are those listed in that table; D and trimming were worked out from the DNA. The sample has about 240,000 clones, more than 85% seen once; the top ten hold more than 6.5%.

The origin of this receptor is a woman in her sixties or seventies with active or convalescent COVID-19. Sequenced: peripheral blood. This rearrangement joins TRBV10-3 to TRBJ1-4; D possibly corresponds to TRBD1 (5 bases). As DNA, the CDR3 is TGTGCCATCAGTGAGGACAGAGAAAAACTGTTTTTT. Its protein is CAISEDREKLFF.